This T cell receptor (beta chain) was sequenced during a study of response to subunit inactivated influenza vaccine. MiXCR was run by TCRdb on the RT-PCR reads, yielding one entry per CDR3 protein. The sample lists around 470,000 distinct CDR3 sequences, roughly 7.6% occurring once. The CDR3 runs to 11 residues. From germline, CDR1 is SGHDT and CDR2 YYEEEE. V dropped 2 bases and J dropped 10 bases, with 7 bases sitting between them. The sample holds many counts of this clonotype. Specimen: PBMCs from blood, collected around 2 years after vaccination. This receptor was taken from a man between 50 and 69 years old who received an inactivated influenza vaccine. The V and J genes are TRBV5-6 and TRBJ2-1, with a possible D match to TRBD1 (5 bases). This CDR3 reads CASSFRTEQFF. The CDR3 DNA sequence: TGTGCCAGCAGCTTCCGGACAGAGCAGTTCTTC.